These 7 T cell receptor beta chains originate from one sample sequenced in a study of T cell responses to AZD1222 COVID-19 vaccine. This table comes from immunoSEQ multiplex PCR, and its TCRdb copy is limited to in-frame clones, with some not included. The data contain approximately 200,000 clones, 90% to 95% of them singletons. Here the sequenced sample was peripheral blood, taken 28 days after the second dose of the MenACWY control vaccine. These receptors originate from an adult who received the MenACWY meningococcal vaccine as a control.

This clone was recorded only once. The V and J genes are TRBV9 and TRBJ2-7; 7 bases agree with TRBD2. With V trimmed by 0 bases and J by 3 bases, 6 bases remained unmatched. CDR3 size: 15 residues. The germline CDR1 and CDR2 sequences are SGDLS and YYNGEE. CDR3 nucleotides: TGTGCCAGCAGCGTAGTTGCGGGAGAGATCTACGAGCAGTACTTC. This sequence encodes CASSVVAGEIYEQYF. The whole variable domain, filled in from reference TRBV9 and TRBJ2-7, reads DSGVTQTPKHLITATGQRVTLRCSPRSGDLSVYWYQQSLDQGLQFLIQYYNGEERAKGNILERFSAQQFPDLHSELNLSSLELGDSALYFCASSVVAGEIYEQYFGPGTRLTVT.

This chain links TRBV9 with TRBJ1-6; TRBD1 might be the D (6 bases). Germline lookup yields CDR1 SGDLS and CDR2 YYNGEE. This CDR3 contains 20 residues. V lost 0 bases, J lost 0 bases, and 19 bases lay in between. This chain's CDR3 is CASSVGQGSFSTSYNSPLHF. The CDR3 DNA reads as TGTGCCAGCAGCGTAGGGCAGGGGAGTTTCTCTACCTCCTATAATTCACCCCTCCACTTT.

The chain recombines TRBV7-9 with TRBJ1-6, with 8 bases matching TRBD1. This CDR3 contains 19 residues. Germline V CDR1 and CDR2: SEHNR, FQNEAQ (reference sequence). The V segment lost 5 bases and the J segment 2 bases; nucleotides outside the gene matches: 14. Here the CDR3 DNA reads TGTGCCAGCAGCCCAAAGGGACAGGAGATGTTGCCCTATAATTCACCCCTCCACTTT. Amino acid sequence: CASSPKGQEMLPYNSPLHF.

The chain links TRBV7-3 to TRBJ2-2, with a weak D call TRBD2 (6 bases). V was shortened by 5 bases and J by 1 base, with 11 bases between the two germline ends. This CDR3 is 15 amino acids long. Germline V CDR1 and CDR2: SGHTA, FQGTGA. The CDR3 reads CASSPGLLNTGELFF. As DNA, the CDR3 is TGTGCCAGCAGCCCTGGACTATTGAACACCGGGGAGCTGTTTTTT.

Only one count was recorded for this clone. The chain is built from TRBV12-3 or TRBV12-4 and TRBJ2-1; 7 nucleotides match TRBD1. The CDR3 runs 12 residues. The trim removed 6 bases at V and 8 bases at J, leaving 4 bases unmatched. The CDR3 here is CASSNGQDEQFF. The CDR3 DNA sequence: TGTGCCAGCAGCAACGGACAGGATGAGCAGTTCTTC.

V is TRBV10-3 and J is TRBJ2-5; D may match TRBD1 or TRBD2 (6 bases each). The germline V gene encodes CDR1 ENHRY and CDR2 SYGVKD. The CDR3 contains 16 residues. V was clipped by 0 bases and J by 5 bases, with 16 bases between them. CDR3 in amino acids: CAISESIMGGTETQYF. CDR3 coding DNA: TGTGCCATCAGTGAGTCGATTATGGGGGGCACTGAGACCCAGTACTTC.

The rearrangement uses TRBV30 and TRBJ1-2; 8 bases map to TRBD1. Germline-derived CDR1 and CDR2 are GTSNPN and SVGIG (reference sequence). This CDR3 region has 12 residues. The V and J ends lost 4 bases and 7 bases, in that order; junction bases with no gene match: 5. The CDR3 loop is CAWTPGGVGYTF. CDR3 coding DNA: TGTGCCTGGACGCCAGGGGGCGTTGGCTACACCTTC.